There are a few counts of the clone carrying this T cell receptor (beta chain). Its antigen is undetermined. These data are taken from a study of blood T cells in healthy people across ages. Study conclusions and caveats: For the donors, CMV status was unknown and possibly confounded expanded clonotype changes. Among T cells, TCR beta diversity per million cells dropped roughly linearly as age rose.

There are 14 residues in the CDR3. The V gene's germline CDR1 is SGHTA and CDR2 FQGNSA. Trimming cost V 5 bases and J 3 bases; bases outside gene matches: 6. Using a J-beta primer mix together with a sample-barcoded 5' primer, a second PCR was run for roughly 6 to 11 cycles. TCRdb analysed the 5' RACE reads with MiXCR anew, one entry per CDR3 protein. The table records more than 900,000 distinct CDR3 sequences, 25% to 30% of them present only once. These same records also appear under a second study, on T cells of mothers and their children. According to that study: There were no persistent microchimeric T cell clones detected.

The sequenced sample consisted of blood. The genes are TRBV7-2 and TRBJ2-5; TRBD2 matches at 7 bases. The receptor comes from a woman in her 40s in good health. The CDR3 nucleotides are TGTGCCAGCAGCCTAAAGGCGGGGGAAGAGACCCAGTACTTC. It codes for CASSLKAGEETQYF. Based on the CDR3 plus reference TRBV7-2 and TRBJ2-5, the full variable domain is GAGVSQSPSNKVTEKGKDVELRCDPISGHTALYWYRQSLGQGLEFLIYFQGNSAPDKSGLPSDRFSAERTGGSVSTLTIQRTQQEDSAVYLCASSLKAGEETQYFGPGTRLLVL.